Listed below are T cell receptor beta chains from one sample, sequenced in a study of T cell responses to AZD1222 COVID-19 vaccine. Sequenced by immunoSEQ multiplex PCR; TCRdb stores in-frame clones only, minus some. The sample yields over 110,000 clones, approximately 92% seen once. Material: peripheral blood, obtained on day 0 of AZD1222 vaccination. The receptors come from an adult in good health. CDR3s leave out the opening cysteine and the closing phenylalanine or tryptophan. Fields, in order: V gene, CDR3 length, J gene, CDR3 protein.

TRBV10-3	13	TRBJ1-4	AISESGTVNEKLF
TRBV2	12	TRBJ2-3	ASTPDTSTDTQY
TRBV19	12	TRBJ2-5	ASSIVGGEETQY
TRBV11-3	14	TRBJ2-1	ASSFGGLADYNEQF
TRBV19	15	TRBJ1-3	ASSITATPSSGNTIY
TRBV6-5	13	TRBJ1-6	ASTKGLTGGSPLH
TRBV7-9	12	TRBJ1-2	ASRSGQGGYGYT
TRBV5-4	13	TRBJ2-1	ASSLSLANYNEQF
TRBV5-6	15	TRBJ1-5	ASSPGGGRLSNQPQH
TRBV19	12	TRBJ2-1	ASSIPGMYNEQF
TRBV19	12	TRBJ1-5	ASNLWDSNQPQH
TRBV5-1	12	TRBJ2-7	ASSLVAGAYEQY
TRBV3-1/TRBV3-2	11	TRBJ2-7	ASSLGRSYEQY
TRBV28	14	TRBJ2-2	ASTRTGHRKAGELF